This T cell receptor beta chain derives from a study of shared clonotypes between healthy human individuals. Study processing details: ImmunoSEQ junction-only sequences lacked quality scores, so their filtering differed. The data were produced by immunoSEQ multiplex PCR, yet TCRdb's version contains in-frame clones alone and is incomplete. D and trimming come from the DNA, and the V and J calls and clone size come from that table. The profile covers approximately 1.4 million clones, with around 98% appearing a single time and around 0.45% taken by the ten largest. Study-wide results and limits: A generally larger estimated richness was seen in naive subsets than in memory subsets. When compared with the clonotypes that were shared by all four sorted-subset donors, the non-shared clonotypes turned out to have lower generation probabilities. The authors sampled blood alone, and tissue repertoires likely differ.

The length of the CDR3 is 14 residues. The germline V gene encodes CDR1 MNHEY and CDR2 SVGAGI. With 6 bases removed from V and 1 base from J, the gap between germline ends came to 10 bases. Of note for this clone: The antigen remains undetermined.

The sequence derives from a man younger than 40 in good health. This chain uses TRBV6-5 with TRBJ1-5; possibly TRBD1 for D (5 bases). The specimen was naive CD4+ T cells sorted from blood. As to subset: CD45RA+ positively selected. As DNA, the CDR3 is TGTGCCAGCAGCTCCTGGGGGAGCAATCAGCCCCAGCATTTT. Translating gives CASSSWGSNQPQHF.